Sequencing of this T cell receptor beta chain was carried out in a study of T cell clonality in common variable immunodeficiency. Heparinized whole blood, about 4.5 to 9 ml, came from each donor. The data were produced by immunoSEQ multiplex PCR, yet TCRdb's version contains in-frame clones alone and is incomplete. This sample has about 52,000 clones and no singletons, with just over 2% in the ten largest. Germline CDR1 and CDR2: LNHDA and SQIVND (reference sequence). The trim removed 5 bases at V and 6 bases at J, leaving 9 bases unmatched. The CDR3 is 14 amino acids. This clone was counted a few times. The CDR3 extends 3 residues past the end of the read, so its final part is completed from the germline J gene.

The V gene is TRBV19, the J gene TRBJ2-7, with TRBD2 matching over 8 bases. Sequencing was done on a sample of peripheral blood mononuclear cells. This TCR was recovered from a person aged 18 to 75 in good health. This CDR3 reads CASSYSGMLSEQYF. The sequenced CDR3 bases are TGTGCCAGTAGTTATAGCGGGATGCTGTCCGAG.